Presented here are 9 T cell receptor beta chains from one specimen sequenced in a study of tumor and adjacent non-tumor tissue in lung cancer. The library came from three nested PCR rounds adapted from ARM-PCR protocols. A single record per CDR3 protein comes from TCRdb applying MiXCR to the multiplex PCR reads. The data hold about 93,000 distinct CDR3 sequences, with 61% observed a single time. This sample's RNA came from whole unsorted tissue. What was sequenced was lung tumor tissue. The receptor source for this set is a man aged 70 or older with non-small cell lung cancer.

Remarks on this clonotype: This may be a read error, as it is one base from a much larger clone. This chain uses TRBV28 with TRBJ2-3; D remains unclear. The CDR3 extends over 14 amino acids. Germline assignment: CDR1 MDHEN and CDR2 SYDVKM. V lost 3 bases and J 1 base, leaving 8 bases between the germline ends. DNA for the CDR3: TGTGCCAGCAGTTTTGTAACAGGCACAGATACGCAGTATTTT. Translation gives CASSFVTGTDTQYF.

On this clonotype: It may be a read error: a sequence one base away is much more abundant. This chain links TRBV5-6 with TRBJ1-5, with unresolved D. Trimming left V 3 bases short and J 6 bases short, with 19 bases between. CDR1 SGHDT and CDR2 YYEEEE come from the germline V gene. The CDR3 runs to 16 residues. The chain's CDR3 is CASSSATWSSGQPQHF. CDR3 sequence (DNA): TGTGCCAGCAGCTCCGCCACCTGGTCCTCCGGTCAGCCCCAGCATTTT.

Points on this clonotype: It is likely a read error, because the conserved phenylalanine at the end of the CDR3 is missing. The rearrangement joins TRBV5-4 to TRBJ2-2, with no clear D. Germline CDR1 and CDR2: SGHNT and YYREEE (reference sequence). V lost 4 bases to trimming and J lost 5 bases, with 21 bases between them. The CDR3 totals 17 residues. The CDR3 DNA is TGTGCCAGCAGCCCCCTACCGGGCAGGACCCTTACCGGGGAGCTGTTTTAT. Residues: CASSPLPGRTLTGELFY.

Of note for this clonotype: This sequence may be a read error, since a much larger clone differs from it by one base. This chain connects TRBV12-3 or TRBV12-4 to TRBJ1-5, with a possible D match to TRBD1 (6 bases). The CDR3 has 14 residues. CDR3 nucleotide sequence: TGTGCCATCAGTAAACAGGGCTTCAATCAGCCCCAGCATTTT. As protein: CAISKQGFNQPQHF.

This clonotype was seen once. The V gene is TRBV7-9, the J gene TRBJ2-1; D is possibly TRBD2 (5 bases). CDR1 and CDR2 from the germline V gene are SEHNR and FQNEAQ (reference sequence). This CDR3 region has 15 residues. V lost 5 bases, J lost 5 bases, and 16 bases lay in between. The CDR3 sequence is CASSPPPLGDNEQFF. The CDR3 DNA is TGTGCCAGCAGCCCCCCCCCACTAGGTGACAATGAGCAGTTCTTC.

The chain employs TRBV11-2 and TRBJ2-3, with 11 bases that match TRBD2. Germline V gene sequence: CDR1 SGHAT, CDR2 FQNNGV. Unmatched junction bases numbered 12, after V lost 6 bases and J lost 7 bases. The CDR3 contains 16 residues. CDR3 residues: CASSRGLAEWTYTQYF. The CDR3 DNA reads TGTGCCAGCAGTCGGGGACTAGCGGAATGGACATATACGCAGTATTTT. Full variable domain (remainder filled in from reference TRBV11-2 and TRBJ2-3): EAGVAQSPRYKIIEKRQSVAFWCNPISGHATLYWYQQILGQGPKLLIQFQNNGVVDDSQLPKDRFSAERLKGVDSTLKIQPAKLEDSAVYLCASSRGLAEWTYTQYFGPGTRLTVL.

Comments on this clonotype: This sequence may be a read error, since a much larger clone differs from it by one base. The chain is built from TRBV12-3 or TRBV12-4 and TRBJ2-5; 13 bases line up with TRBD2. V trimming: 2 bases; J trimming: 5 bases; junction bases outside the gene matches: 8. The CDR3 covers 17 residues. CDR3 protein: CASSLTSGRAFSETQYF. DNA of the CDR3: TGTGCCAGCAGTTTAACTAGCGGGAGGGCCTTTAGCGAGACCCAGTACTTC.

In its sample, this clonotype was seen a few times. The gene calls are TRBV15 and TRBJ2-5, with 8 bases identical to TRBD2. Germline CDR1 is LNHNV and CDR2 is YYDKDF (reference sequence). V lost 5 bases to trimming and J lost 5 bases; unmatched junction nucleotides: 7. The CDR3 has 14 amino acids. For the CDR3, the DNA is TGTGCCACCAGCCACCCCCGCGGGGGGGAGACCCAGTACTTC. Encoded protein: CATSHPRGGETQYF. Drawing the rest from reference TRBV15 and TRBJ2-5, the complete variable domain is DAMVIQNPRYQVTQFGKPVTLSCSQTLNHNVMYWYQQKSSQAPKLLFHYYDKDFNNEADTPDNFQSRRPNTSFCFLDIRSPGLGDTAMYLCATSHPRGGETQYFGPGTRLLVL.

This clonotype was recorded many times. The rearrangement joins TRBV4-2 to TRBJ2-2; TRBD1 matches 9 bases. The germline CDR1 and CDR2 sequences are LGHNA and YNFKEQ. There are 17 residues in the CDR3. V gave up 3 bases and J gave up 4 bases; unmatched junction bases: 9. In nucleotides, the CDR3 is TGTGCCAGCAGCCAGGAACAGGGGGCCTATGGCACCGGGGAGCTGTTTTTT. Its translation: CASSQEQGAYGTGELFF.